Reported below is one TCR beta chain. The record originates from a study of T cell changes during pregnancy in multiple sclerosis. Libraries were prepared by immunoSEQ multiplex PCR; TCRdb keeps only in-frame clonotypes and omits some of them. The data show 55,000 to 65,000 clones, roughly 90% seen once. V was shortened by 6 bases and J by 1 base, with 15 bases between the two germline ends. CDR3 length equals 15 residues. The germline V gene has CDR1 MNHEY and CDR2 SMNVEV (reference sequence). This TCR was sampled from a female donor in good health, enrolled as a control in a pregnancy study. The chain is built from TRBV27 and TRBJ1-1; a possible D gene is TRBD1 (6 bases). The material sequenced was peripheral blood, taken in the first trimester of pregnancy. CDR3 protein: CASRLTWGPNTEAFF. CDR3 nucleotides: TGTGCCAGCAGACTTACTTGGGGGCCGAACACTGAAGCTTTCTTT.